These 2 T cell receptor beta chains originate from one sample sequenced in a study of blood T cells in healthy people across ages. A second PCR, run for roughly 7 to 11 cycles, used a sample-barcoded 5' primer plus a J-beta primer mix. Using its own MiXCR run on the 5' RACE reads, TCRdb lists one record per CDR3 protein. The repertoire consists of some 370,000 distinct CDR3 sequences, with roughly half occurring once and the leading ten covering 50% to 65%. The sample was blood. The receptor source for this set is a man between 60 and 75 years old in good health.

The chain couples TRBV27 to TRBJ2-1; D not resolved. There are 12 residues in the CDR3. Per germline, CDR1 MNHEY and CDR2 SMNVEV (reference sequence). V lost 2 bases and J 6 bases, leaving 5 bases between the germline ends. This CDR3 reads CASSLRSNEQFF. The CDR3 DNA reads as TGTGCCAGCAGTTTACGGTCCAATGAGCAGTTCTTC.

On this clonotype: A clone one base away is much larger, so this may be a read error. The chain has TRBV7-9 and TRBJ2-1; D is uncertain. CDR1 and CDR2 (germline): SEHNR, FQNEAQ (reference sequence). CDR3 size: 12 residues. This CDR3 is CAGSPTYNEQFF. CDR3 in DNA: TGTGCCGGCAGCCCCACTTACAATGAGCAGTTCTTC.